This T cell receptor (beta chain) originates from a study of CD8 T cells in ankylosing spondylitis. Study-level points and caveats: Certain motif variants had earlier appeared in reactive arthritis synovial fluid and blood.

The CDR3 loop spans 15 amino acids. The V end lost 7 bases, the J end lost 0 bases, and 17 bases lay between the germline ends. Germline values: CDR1 SQVTM, CDR2 ANQGSEA. Using quantitative 5'-RACE with molecular barcodes, the authors made TCR beta libraries. In TCRdb, the 5' RACE reads were re-called with MiXCR into one record per CDR3 protein. The sample has some 120,000 distinct CDR3 sequences, 12% to 15% seen once; the top ten hold almost 3%. For this clonotype: The antigen is unknown.

The sample comprised blood, either unsorted or a sorted T cell fraction (not recorded which). V is TRBV29-1 and J is TRBJ2-3, with D unresolved. This TCR came from a female donor with ankylosing spondylitis or in good health (not recorded which). CDR3 loop: CSATSEASSTDTQYF. The DNA of the CDR3 is TGCAGCGCCACGAGCGAGGCCTCTAGCACAGATACGCAGTATTTT.